A single sample gave rise to the 4 T cell receptor beta chains below, sequenced in a study of blood T cell repertoires in COVID-19 (dated by TCRdb to 2019 to 2021). Receptor amplification or capture employed the immunoSEQ multiplex PCR assay. TCRdb took over this immuneACCESS table, retaining in-frame rearrangements with V and J assigned. Such tables are incomplete; in checked studies, under half of the missing clones stem from an unresolved V gene, and the remainder is unexplained. This sample has a few hundred thousand clones in its table, and about 90% of those were observed once. The ten largest clonotypes hold over 3% of the sample. The sample was PBMCs or T cells enriched from blood (not recorded which). The source is a woman aged 45-60 years in a cohort exposed to, infected with or recovered from COVID-19 (not recorded which).

The J gene is TRBJ2-7, the V gene TRBV4-2, with 11 bases lining up with TRBD2. Germline V gives CDR1 LGHNA, CDR2 YNFKEQ. The CDR3 covers 18 residues. The trim removed 5 bases at V and 1 base at J, leaving 13 bases unmatched. CDR3 sequence: CASSASLAGGRRSYEQYF. The CDR3, as DNA: TGTGCCAGCAGCGCCTCCCTAGCGGGGGGCCGAAGATCCTACGAGCAGTACTTC.

The chain has TRBV6-6 and TRBJ1-5; D not certain. The CDR3 is 15 residues long. From germline, CDR1 is MNHNY and CDR2 SVGAGI (reference sequence). V was shortened by 7 bases and J by 0 bases, with 13 bases between the two germline ends. The DNA for the CDR3 is TGTGCCAGCACCTTAACTAAAAATAGCAATCAGCCCCAGCATTTT. It codes for CASTLTKNSNQPQHF.

The chain employs TRBV7-9 and TRBJ2-7, with a tentative D call TRBD2 (5 bases). V dropped 5 bases and J dropped 2 bases, with 13 bases sitting between them. CDR3 length equals 14 residues. Germline CDR1 SEHNR, CDR2 FQNEAQ (reference sequence). The CDR3 is CASSPEGMTYEQYF. In nucleotides, the CDR3 is TGTGCCAGCAGCCCCGAGGGAATGACCTACGAGCAGTACTTC.

The chain is built from TRBV7-6 and TRBJ1-2, with TRBD1 as a possible D gene (6 bases). Germline assignment: CDR1 SGHVS and CDR2 FNYEAQ. V lost 4 bases and J lost 8, with 17 bases in between. This CDR3 has 14 amino acids. CDR3 protein: CASSSYTGTGGYTF. The DNA of the CDR3 is TGTGCCAGCAGCTCCTACACAGGGACGGGCGGCTACACCTTC. The complete variable domain, with remaining parts taken from reference TRBV7-6 and TRBJ1-2, reads GAGVSQSPRYKVTKRGQDVALRCDPISGHVSLYWYRQALGQGPEFLTYFNYEAQQDKSGLPNDRFSAERPEGSISTLTIQRTEQRDSAMYRCASSSYTGTGGYTFGSGTRLTVV.